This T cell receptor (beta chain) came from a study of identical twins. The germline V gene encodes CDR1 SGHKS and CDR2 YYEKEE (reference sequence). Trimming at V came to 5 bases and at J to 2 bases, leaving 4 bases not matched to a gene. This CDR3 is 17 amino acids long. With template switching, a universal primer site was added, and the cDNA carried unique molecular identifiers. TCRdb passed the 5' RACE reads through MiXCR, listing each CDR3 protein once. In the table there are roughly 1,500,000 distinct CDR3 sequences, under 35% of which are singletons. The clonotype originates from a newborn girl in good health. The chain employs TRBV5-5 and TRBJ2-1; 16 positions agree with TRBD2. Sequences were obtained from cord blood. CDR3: CASRPGLAGGAYNEQFF. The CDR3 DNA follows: TGTGCCAGCAGACCGGGACTAGCGGGAGGGGCCTACAATGAGCAGTTCTTC.